This is a list of T cell receptor beta chains from one sample in a study of blood T cell repertoires in COVID-19. The repertoire was sequenced with immunoSEQ multiplex PCR; TCRdb's copy has only in-frame clones and lacks some. The table records a few hundred thousand clones, more than 75% of them present only once. The sequenced material came from peripheral blood. The receptors come from a woman in her thirties or forties who had recovered from COVID-19. CDR3s include the opening cysteine and the closing phenylalanine or tryptophan. D genes are given only for firm matches. The size entry is marked missing in some rows and otherwise reads once, few, many or a size class.

abundance: .
v_gene: TRBV3-1/TRBV3-2
d_gene: TRBD2
j_gene: TRBJ2-1
CDR3nt: TGTGCCAGCAGCCAAGGGCTAGCGGGGGGCAATGAGCAGTTCTTC
CDR3aa: CASSQGLAGGNEQFF

abundance: .
v_gene: TRBV10-2
d_gene: TRBD2
j_gene: TRBJ2-5
CDR3nt: TGCGCCAGCAGTCCCCTGGGGACTAGCGGGAGGGATGGGGAGACCCAGTACTTC
CDR3aa: CASSPLGTSGRDGETQYF

abundance: .
v_gene: TRBV10-3
d_gene: .
j_gene: TRBJ1-3
CDR3nt: TGTGCCATCAGTGAGCCCCCACCGGGTCCGGGAAACACCATATATTTT
CDR3aa: CAISEPPPGPGNTIYF

abundance: .
v_gene: TRBV6-5
d_gene: .
j_gene: TRBJ1-2
CDR3nt: TGTGCCAGCAGTTATTCCGGGGGAGGCTATGGCTACACCTTC
CDR3aa: CASSYSGGGYGYTF

abundance: .
v_gene: TRBV10-1
d_gene: TRBD2
j_gene: TRBJ2-3
CDR3nt: TGCGCCAGCAGACTAGCGGGGGGCCCCCGGGATACGCAGTATTTT
CDR3aa: CASRLAGGPRDTQYF

abundance: .
v_gene: TRBV18
d_gene: TRBD1
j_gene: TRBJ2-7
CDR3nt: TGTGCCAGCTCACCGGGACAGGGCGGGCAGTACTTC
CDR3aa: CASSPGQGGQYF

abundance: .
v_gene: TRBV5-1
d_gene: TRBD2
j_gene: TRBJ2-5
CDR3nt: TGCGCCAGCAGCCCGTCGGGACTAGCGGACCGAGAGACCCAGTACTTC
CDR3aa: CASSPSGLADRETQYF

abundance: .
v_gene: TRBV9
d_gene: .
j_gene: TRBJ2-3
CDR3nt: TGTGCCAGCAGCGTAGCCTCAGATACGCAGTATTTT
CDR3aa: CASSVASDTQYF

abundance: .
v_gene: TRBV7-9
d_gene: TRBD2
j_gene: TRBJ2-7
CDR3nt: TGTGCCAGCAGCTTAGCCCGGACTAGCGGGGCAAGATACGAGCAGTACTTC
CDR3aa: CASSLARTSGARYEQYF

abundance: once
v_gene: TRBV7-9
d_gene: .
j_gene: TRBJ1-3
CDR3nt: TGTGCCAGCAGCCCGAGAACGCGGCGGGGTTTAAACACCATATATTTT
CDR3aa: CASSPRTRRGLNTIYF

abundance: .
v_gene: TRBV19
d_gene: .
j_gene: TRBJ1-2
CDR3nt: TGTGCCAGTAAGGCCAGGGCCTATGGCTACACCTTC
CDR3aa: CASKARAYGYTF

abundance: .
v_gene: TRBV10-3
d_gene: .
j_gene: TRBJ2-3
CDR3nt: TGTGCCACGGGGGAAGATACGCAGTATTTT
CDR3aa: CATGEDTQYF

abundance: .
v_gene: TRBV18
d_gene: TRBD1
j_gene: TRBJ1-2
CDR3nt: TGTGCCAGCTCACCCGGGACAGCTAACTATGGCTACACCTTC
CDR3aa: CASSPGTANYGYTF

abundance: .
v_gene: TRBV30
d_gene: .
j_gene: TRBJ1-5
CDR3nt: TGTGCCTGGAGTGGGGGCCCTGGCAGGCCCCAGCATTTT
CDR3aa: CAWSGGPGRPQHF

abundance: .
v_gene: TRBV11-3
d_gene: .
j_gene: TRBJ2-1
CDR3nt: TGTGCCAGCAGCTCAAGGACAGACAATGAGCAGTTCTTC
CDR3aa: CASSSRTDNEQFF

abundance: .
v_gene: TRBV9
d_gene: TRBD2
j_gene: TRBJ2-5
CDR3nt: TGTGCCAGCAGCAATAGCGGGGCCCAGTACTTC
CDR3aa: CASSNSGAQYF

abundance: .
v_gene: TRBV11-2
d_gene: .
j_gene: TRBJ1-2
CDR3nt: TGTGCCCCGGATTACCGTCCCAGGGGCTATGGCTACACCTTC
CDR3aa: CAPDYRPRGYGYTF

abundance: many
v_gene: TRBV7-2
d_gene: .
j_gene: TRBJ1-3
CDR3nt: TGTGCCAGCAGCTTCCGGGTGTCAGGAAACACCATATATTTT
CDR3aa: CASSFRVSGNTIYF

abundance: .
v_gene: TRBV4-2
d_gene: TRBD2
j_gene: TRBJ2-3
CDR3nt: TGTGCCAGCAGCCAAGATTCGGCGCGGACTAGCGGGAGTTTGGCAGATACGCAGTATTTT
CDR3aa: CASSQDSARTSGSLADTQYF

abundance: .
v_gene: TRBV7-2
d_gene: TRBD2
j_gene: TRBJ2-1
CDR3nt: TGTGCCAGCAGCCTCCAAGCGGGAATTCTCTACAATGAGCAGTTCTTC
CDR3aa: CASSLQAGILYNEQFF

abundance: .
v_gene: TRBV7-9
d_gene: .
j_gene: TRBJ1-1
CDR3nt: TGTGCCAGCAGCTTAGCCAGCGGGGGTGGATGGAACACTGAAGCTTTCTTT
CDR3aa: CASSLASGGGWNTEAFF

abundance: .
v_gene: TRBV7-9
d_gene: TRBD1
j_gene: TRBJ1-3
CDR3nt: TGTGCCAGCAGCCCGGGACAGGCAACCATATATTTT
CDR3aa: CASSPGQATIYF

abundance: .
v_gene: TRBV4-2
d_gene: .
j_gene: TRBJ1-1
CDR3nt: TGTGCCAGCAGCCAAGTTTCGCGGGGGGCGACCACTGAAGCTTTCTTT
CDR3aa: CASSQVSRGATTEAFF

abundance: .
v_gene: TRBV11-2
d_gene: .
j_gene: TRBJ2-1
CDR3nt: TGTGCCAGCAGCCTGGGGGCAGATGACCATGAGCAGTTCTTC
CDR3aa: CASSLGADDHEQFF

abundance: .
v_gene: TRBV5-4
d_gene: TRBD2
j_gene: TRBJ2-5
CDR3nt: TGTGCCAGCAGCCCGGGGGGTACTAGCGGGACAGAGACCCAGTACTTC
CDR3aa: CASSPGGTSGTETQYF

abundance: .
v_gene: TRBV4-3
d_gene: .
j_gene: TRBJ1-1
CDR3nt: TGCGCCAGCAGCCAAGAGATCCTGTCCGGGAACACTGAAGCTTTCTTT
CDR3aa: CASSQEILSGNTEAFF

abundance: .
v_gene: TRBV19
d_gene: TRBD1
j_gene: TRBJ1-5
CDR3nt: TGTGCCAGTAGTATAGCGTCAGGGGGGATGTTGCCCCAGCATTTT
CDR3aa: CASSIASGGMLPQHF

abundance: .
v_gene: TRBV5-3
d_gene: TRBD1
j_gene: TRBJ1-2
CDR3nt: TGTGCCAGAAGCAGACAGGAGACAGGGCGCCCCTATGGCTACACCTTC
CDR3aa: CARSRQETGRPYGYTF

abundance: .
v_gene: TRBV7-2
d_gene: .
j_gene: TRBJ1-4
CDR3nt: TGTGCCAGCAGCGCTCGGGCAACTAATGAAAAACTGTTTTTT
CDR3aa: CASSARATNEKLFF

abundance: .
v_gene: TRBV30
d_gene: .
j_gene: TRBJ1-2
CDR3nt: TGTGCCTGGAGTGTATGGGGAGCGGGGGGCTACACCTTC
CDR3aa: CAWSVWGAGGYTF

abundance: .
v_gene: TRBV7-2
d_gene: TRBD2
j_gene: TRBJ2-5
CDR3nt: TGTGCCAGCAGCTTAGGGCTAGCGGCCCTACAAGAGGCCCAGTACTTC
CDR3aa: CASSLGLAALQEAQYF

abundance: .
v_gene: TRBV12-3/TRBV12-4
d_gene: .
j_gene: TRBJ1-2
CDR3nt: TGTGCCAGCGCCCAGCGGAAGTATGGCTACACCTTC
CDR3aa: CASAQRKYGYTF